This T cell receptor (beta chain) was recovered during a study of cytomegalovirus exposure and HLA in healthy donors. CDR1 and CDR2 from the germline V gene are SQVTM and ANQGSEA. Trimming cost V 6 bases and J 5 bases; bases outside gene matches: 9. The CDR3 is 14 amino acids. Both 60 Vbeta primers and 13 Jbeta primers went into the PCR. Sequencing was performed with immunoSEQ multiplex PCR; in TCRdb, only in-frame clones are kept and a portion is missing. Its table lists 65,000 to 85,000 clones. The sequenced sample consisted of PBMCs. This TCR was sampled from a woman aged 55-69 years in good health and CMV-seronegative. The V call is TRBV29-1, the J call TRBJ2-3; 9 bases agree with TRBD1. The CDR3 is CSVADRGLGDTQYF. The CDR3 nucleotides are TGCAGCGTGGCGGACAGGGGTTTGGGAGATACGCAGTATTTT.